One T cell receptor beta chain is described in this entry. Its target is unknown. The authors obtained PBMCs from roughly 9.7 ml of fresh peripheral blood. CDR3 length: 15 amino acids. Germline CDR1 is MDHEN and CDR2 is SYDVKM. Deletions cut 4 bases from V and 3 bases from J, with 15 bases between. This specimen belongs to a study of T cells in Graves' hyperthyroidism and ophthalmopathy. Whole-study context: Peripheral blood was acquired at first diagnosis, ahead of any therapy whatsoever. Study conclusions and caveats: The majority of expanded thyroid clonotypes above 0.001 also appeared in blood. Prediction of ophthalmopathy progression came a median around 7.1 months pre-onset.

Amplification yielded TCR beta CDR3 regions, with RNA transcripts as the source. HTBI primers drove first-round RT-PCR of the TCR CDR3. TCRdb fed the multiplex PCR reads into MiXCR, producing one record per CDR3 protein. The table lists 450,000 to 650,000 distinct CDR3 sequences, about 20% of them singletons. This sequence joins TRBV28 and TRBJ1-2; D might be TRBD1 (5 bases). Sequencing was performed on blood. The clonotype comes from a man between 18 and 29 years old with Graves' hyperthyroidism. CDR3 in amino acids: CASSSPGGVDYGYTF. In DNA, the CDR3 is TGTGCCAGCAGTTCCCCCGGGGGGGTAGACTATGGCTACACCTTC.